These 3 T cell receptor beta chains were sequenced from one sample in a study of T cell responses to AZD1222 COVID-19 vaccine. Method: immunoSEQ multiplex PCR; TCRdb's copy keeps in-frame clones and lacks some. The table has roughly 100,000 clones, approximately 86% seen once. The sequenced sample was peripheral blood, obtained on day 0 of AZD1222 vaccination. These receptors all stem from an adult in good health.

This rearrangement joins TRBV6-5 to TRBJ1-1, with D perhaps matching TRBD1 (5 bases). V lost 5 bases and J lost 0, with 10 bases in between. The CDR3 has 14 residues. From germline, CDR1 is MNHEY and CDR2 SVGAGI. The CDR3 protein is CASSTARVNTEAFF. In nucleotides, the CDR3 is TGTGCCAGCAGTACCGCCAGGGTGAACACTGAAGCTTTCTTT.

The chain has TRBV24-1 and TRBJ2-7; D remains unclear. CDR3 length: 13 residues. The germline gives CDR1 KGHDR, CDR2 SFDVKD. Trimming took off 0 bases at V and 4 bases at J, with 6 bases between the two ends. The CDR3 loop is CATSDLLGYEQYF. The CDR3 DNA is TGTGCCACCAGTGATTTGTTGGGATACGAGCAGTACTTC.

This sequence joins TRBV10-3 and TRBJ2-5, with TRBD2 matching 8 bases. The CDR3 runs 15 residues. The V segment lost 4 bases and the J segment 3 bases; nucleotides outside the gene matches: 7. The V gene's germline CDR1 is ENHRY and CDR2 SYGVKD. DNA of the CDR3: TGTGCCATCAGTGGAACTAGCGGAGAAGAAGAGACCCAGTACTTC. It yields the protein CAISGTSGEEETQYF.